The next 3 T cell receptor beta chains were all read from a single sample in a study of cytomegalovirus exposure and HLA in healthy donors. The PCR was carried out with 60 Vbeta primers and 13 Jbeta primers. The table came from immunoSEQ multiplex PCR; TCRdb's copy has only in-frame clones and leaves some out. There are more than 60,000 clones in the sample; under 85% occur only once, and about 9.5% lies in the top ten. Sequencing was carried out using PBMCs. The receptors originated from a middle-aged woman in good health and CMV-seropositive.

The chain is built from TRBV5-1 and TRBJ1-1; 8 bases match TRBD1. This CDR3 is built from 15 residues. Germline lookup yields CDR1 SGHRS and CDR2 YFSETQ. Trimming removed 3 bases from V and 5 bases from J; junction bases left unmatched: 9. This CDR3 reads CASSYNRGSSTEAFF. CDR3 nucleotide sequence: TGCGCCAGCAGCTACAACAGGGGGTCGTCGACTGAAGCTTTCTTT. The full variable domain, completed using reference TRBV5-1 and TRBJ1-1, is KAGVTQTPRYLIKTRGQQVTLSCSPISGHRSVSWYQQTPGQGLQFLFEYFSETQRNKGNFPGRFSGRQFSNSRSEMNVSTLELGDSALYLCASSYNRGSSTEAFFGQGTRLTVV.

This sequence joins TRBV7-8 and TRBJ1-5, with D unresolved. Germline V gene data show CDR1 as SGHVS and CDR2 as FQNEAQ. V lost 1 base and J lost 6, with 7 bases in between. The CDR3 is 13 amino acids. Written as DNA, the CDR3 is TGTGCCAGCAGCTTAGGTCTAGGTCAGCCCCAGCATTTT. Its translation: CASSLGLGQPQHF.

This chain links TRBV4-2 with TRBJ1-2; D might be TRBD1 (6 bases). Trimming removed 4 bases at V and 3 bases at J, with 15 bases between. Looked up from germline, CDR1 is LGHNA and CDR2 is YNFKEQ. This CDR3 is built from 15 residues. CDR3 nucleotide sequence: TGTGCCAGCAGCCGCGAGAGGAACAGGGACTATGGCTACACCTTC. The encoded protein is CASSRERNRDYGYTF.